This T cell receptor beta chain was recovered during a study of T-cell reconstitution after alpha-beta-depleted transplantation in children. Study findings and constraints: Several hundred expanded graft clones reportedly gave rise to the alpha-beta T cells present about two months after transplant. The authors attributed T-cell counts and diversity one year after transplant mostly to newly produced T cells. Surviving recipient cells, namely T cells and thymic progenitors, were the source of high day-60 TCRbeta diversity in some patients.

Germline CDR1 and CDR2: SGHRS and YFSETQ. Deletions cut 4 bases from V and 7 bases from J, with 14 bases between. The CDR3 is made up of 14 amino acids. This clonotype was detected ten times or more. What it recognizes is unknown. Using unique molecular identifiers, the investigators prepared the TCRbeta library. TCRdb processed the PCR reads anew with MiXCR; each CDR3 protein has one entry. The data contain about 210,000 distinct CDR3 sequences, about a sixth of them singletons. The sequenced sample was PBMCs, mostly from graft donor cells, obtained 360 days after TCRalphabeta/CD19-depleted stem cell transplant. The receptor was derived from a male patient under 10 years old who had a stem cell transplant for acute lymphoblastic leukemia, so the T cells may come from the graft donor. V usage is TRBV5-1 and J usage is TRBJ2-2; TRBD2 is a possible D gene (5 bases). CDR3 DNA: TGCGCCAGCAGCCCCCTCGCGGGTTACGGGGAGCTGTTTTTT. Translation: CASSPLAGYGELFF. The whole variable domain, filled in from reference TRBV5-1 and TRBJ2-2, reads KAGVTQTPRYLIKTRGQQVTLSCSPISGHRSVSWYQQTPGQGLQFLFEYFSETQRNKGNFPGRFSGRQFSNSRSEMNVSTLELGDSALYLCASSPLAGYGELFFGEGSRLTVL.